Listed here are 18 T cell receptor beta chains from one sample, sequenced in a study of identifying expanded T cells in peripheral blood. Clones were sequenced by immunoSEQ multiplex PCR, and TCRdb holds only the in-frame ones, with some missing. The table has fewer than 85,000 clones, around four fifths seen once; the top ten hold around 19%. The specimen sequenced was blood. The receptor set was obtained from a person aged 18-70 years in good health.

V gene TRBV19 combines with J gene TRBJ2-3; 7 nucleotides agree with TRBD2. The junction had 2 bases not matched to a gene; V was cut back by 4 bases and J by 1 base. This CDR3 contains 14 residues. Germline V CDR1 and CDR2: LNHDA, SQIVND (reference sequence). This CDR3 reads CASSTSGGTDTQYF. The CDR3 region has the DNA TGTGCCAGTAGTACAAGCGGGGGCACAGATACGCAGTATTTT.

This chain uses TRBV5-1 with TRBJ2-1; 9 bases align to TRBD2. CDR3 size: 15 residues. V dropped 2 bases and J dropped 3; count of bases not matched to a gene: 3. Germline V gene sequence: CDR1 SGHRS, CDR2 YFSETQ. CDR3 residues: CASSFGLASYNEQFF. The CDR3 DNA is TGCGCCAGCAGCTTTGGACTAGCGAGCTACAATGAGCAGTTCTTC.

CDR3: CASSQGVGNYGYTF. As DNA, the CDR3 is TGCGCCAGCAGCCAAGGCGTAGGGAACTATGGCTACACCTTC. The chain combines TRBV4-3 with TRBJ1-2; no firm D call. V was trimmed by 1 base and J by 2 bases, leaving 8 bases between them. This CDR3 comprises 14 residues. The germline V gene has CDR1 LGHNA and CDR2 YSLEER.

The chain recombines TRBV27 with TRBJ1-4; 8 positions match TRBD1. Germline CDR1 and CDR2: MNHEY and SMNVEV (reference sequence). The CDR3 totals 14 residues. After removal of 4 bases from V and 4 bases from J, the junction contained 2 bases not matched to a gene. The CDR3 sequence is CASSWTGFNEKLFF. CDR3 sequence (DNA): TGTGCCAGCAGTTGGACAGGGTTTAATGAAAAACTGTTTTTT.

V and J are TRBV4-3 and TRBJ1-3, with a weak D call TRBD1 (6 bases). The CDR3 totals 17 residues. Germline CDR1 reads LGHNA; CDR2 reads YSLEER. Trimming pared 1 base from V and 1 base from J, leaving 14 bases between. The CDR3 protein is CASSQAEGVVSGNTIYF. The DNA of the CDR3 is TGCGCCAGCAGCCAAGCCGAGGGGGTGGTTTCTGGAAACACCATATATTTT.

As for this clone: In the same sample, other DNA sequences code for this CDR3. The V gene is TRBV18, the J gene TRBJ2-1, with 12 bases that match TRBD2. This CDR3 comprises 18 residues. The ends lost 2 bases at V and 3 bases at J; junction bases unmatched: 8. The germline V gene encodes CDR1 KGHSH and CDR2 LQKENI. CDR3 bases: TGTGCCAGCTCACCATTCTCTCTAGCGGGAGGGAGCTACAATGAGCAGTTCTTC. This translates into CASSPFSLAGGSYNEQFF.

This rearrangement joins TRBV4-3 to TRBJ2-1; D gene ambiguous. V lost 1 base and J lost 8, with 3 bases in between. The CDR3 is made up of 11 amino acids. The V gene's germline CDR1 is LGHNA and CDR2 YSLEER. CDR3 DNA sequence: TGCGCCAGCAGCCAAGGGTATGAGCAGTTCTTC. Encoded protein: CASSQGYEQFF.

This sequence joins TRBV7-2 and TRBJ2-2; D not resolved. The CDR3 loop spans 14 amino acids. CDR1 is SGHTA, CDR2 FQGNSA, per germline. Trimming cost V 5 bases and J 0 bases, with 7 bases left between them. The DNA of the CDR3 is TGTGCCAGCAGCAACCCACCGAACACCGGGGAGCTGTTTTTT. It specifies CASSNPPNTGELFF.

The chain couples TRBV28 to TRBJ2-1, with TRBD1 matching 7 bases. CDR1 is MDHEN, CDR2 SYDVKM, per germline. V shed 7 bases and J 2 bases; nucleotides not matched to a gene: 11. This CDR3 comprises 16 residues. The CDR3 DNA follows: TGTGCCAGCAAGTCAGGGGGAAGTGGGACCTACAATGAGCAGTTCTTC. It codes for CASKSGGSGTYNEQFF.

CDR3 in DNA: TGTGCCAGTAGAACCGGGACCCTTGTCTACAATGAGCAGTTCTTC. This translates into CASRTGTLVYNEQFF. The rearrangement joins TRBV19 to TRBJ2-1; D might be TRBD1 or TRBD2, each matching 5 bases. The CDR3 sequence is 15 residues long. Germline V CDR1 and CDR2: LNHDA, SQIVND (reference sequence). Between the trimmed V and J ends, which lost 6 bases and 3 bases, there was a span of 15 bases.

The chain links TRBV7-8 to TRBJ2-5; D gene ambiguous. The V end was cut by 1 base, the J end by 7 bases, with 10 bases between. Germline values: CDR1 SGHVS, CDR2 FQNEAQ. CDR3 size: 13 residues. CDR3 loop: CASSLGSKGTQYF. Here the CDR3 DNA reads TGTGCCAGCAGCTTAGGATCTAAAGGGACCCAGTACTTC.

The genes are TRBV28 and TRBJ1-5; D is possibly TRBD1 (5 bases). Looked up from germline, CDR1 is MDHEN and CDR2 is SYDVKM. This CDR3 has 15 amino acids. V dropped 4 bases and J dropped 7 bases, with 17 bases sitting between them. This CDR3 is CASSSWDFENQPQHF. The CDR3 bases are TGTGCCAGCAGTTCATGGGACTTCGAGAACCAGCCCCAGCATTTT.

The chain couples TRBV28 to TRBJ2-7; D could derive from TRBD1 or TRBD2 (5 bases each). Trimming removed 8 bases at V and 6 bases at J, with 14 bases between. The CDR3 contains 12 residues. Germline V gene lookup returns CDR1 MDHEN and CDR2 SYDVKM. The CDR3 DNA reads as TGTGCCAGCCCGGGGTTTAGGGGCGAGCAGTACTTC. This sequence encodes CASPGFRGEQYF.

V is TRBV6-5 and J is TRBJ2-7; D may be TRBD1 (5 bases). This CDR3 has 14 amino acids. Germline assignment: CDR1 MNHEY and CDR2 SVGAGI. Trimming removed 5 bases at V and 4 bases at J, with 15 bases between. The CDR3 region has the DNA TGTGCCAGCAGTGTTCAGGGTCGGAGTTACGAGCAGTACTTC. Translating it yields CASSVQGRSYEQYF.

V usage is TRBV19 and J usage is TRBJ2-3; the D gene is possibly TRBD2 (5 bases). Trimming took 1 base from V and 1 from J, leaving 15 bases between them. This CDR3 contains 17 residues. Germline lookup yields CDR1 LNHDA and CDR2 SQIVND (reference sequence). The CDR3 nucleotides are TGTGCCAGTAGTATAGGTAGTATTGAGAGGGGCACAGATACGCAGTATTTT. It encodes CASSIGSIERGTDTQYF.

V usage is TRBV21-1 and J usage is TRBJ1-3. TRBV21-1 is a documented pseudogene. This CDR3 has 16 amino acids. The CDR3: CASSKRGWSSGNTIYF. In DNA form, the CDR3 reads TGTGCCAGCAGCAAACGGGGATGGAGCTCTGGAAACACCATATATTTT.

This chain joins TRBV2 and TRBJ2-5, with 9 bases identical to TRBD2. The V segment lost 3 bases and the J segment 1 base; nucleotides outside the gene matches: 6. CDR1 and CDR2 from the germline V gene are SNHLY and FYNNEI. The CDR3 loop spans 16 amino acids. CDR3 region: CASSEGSGSLQETQYF. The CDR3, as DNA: TGTGCCAGCAGTGAGGGTAGCGGGAGTCTCCAAGAGACCCAGTACTTC.

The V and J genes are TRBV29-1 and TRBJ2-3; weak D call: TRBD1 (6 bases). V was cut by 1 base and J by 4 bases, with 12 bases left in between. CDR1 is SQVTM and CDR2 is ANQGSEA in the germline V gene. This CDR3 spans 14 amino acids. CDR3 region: CSVEVVGGADTQYF. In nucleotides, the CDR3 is TGCAGCGTTGAAGTTGTTGGGGGCGCAGATACGCAGTATTTT.